Below, one TCR beta chain is given with its context. The CDR3 is 14 residues long. V dropped 0 bases and J dropped 5 bases, with 11 bases sitting between them. CDR1 and CDR2 from the germline V gene are MNHNS and SASEGT. In the authors' methods: Cell counts per sample came from amplifying reference gene primers. Here immunoSEQ multiplex PCR was the method, and the copy in TCRdb shows in-frame clones only, minus some. That table gives V, J and clone size, and the DNA gave D and trimming. The table records about 57,000 clones, roughly 82% of them present only once. This entry is derived from a study of blood T cell repertoires in COVID-19. Study information: The United States, Italy and Spain were the sources of the acute and convalescent COVID-19 samples.

The V and J genes are TRBV6-1 and TRBJ2-7; D is uncertain. The TCR comes from a woman aged 80 or over with acute or convalescent COVID-19. Sequencing was done on a sample of peripheral blood. The CDR3 region has the DNA TGTGCCAGCAGTGAAGCGCGGCAGCGAGACGAGCAGTACTTC. Protein: CASSEARQRDEQYF.